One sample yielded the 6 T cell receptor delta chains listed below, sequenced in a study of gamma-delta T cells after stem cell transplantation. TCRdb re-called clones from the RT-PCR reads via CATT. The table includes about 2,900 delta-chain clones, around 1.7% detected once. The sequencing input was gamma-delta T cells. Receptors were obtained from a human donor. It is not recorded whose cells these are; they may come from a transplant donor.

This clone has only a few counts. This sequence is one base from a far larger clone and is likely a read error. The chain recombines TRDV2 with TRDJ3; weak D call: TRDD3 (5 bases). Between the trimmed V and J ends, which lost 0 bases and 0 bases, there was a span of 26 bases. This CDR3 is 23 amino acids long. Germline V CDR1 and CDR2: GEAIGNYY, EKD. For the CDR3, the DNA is TGTGCCTGTGACACCGTTGTCCGGGATGCGCCGGAAGAAACCTCCTGGGACACCCGACAGATGTTTTTC. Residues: CACDTVVRDAPEETSWDTRQMFF.

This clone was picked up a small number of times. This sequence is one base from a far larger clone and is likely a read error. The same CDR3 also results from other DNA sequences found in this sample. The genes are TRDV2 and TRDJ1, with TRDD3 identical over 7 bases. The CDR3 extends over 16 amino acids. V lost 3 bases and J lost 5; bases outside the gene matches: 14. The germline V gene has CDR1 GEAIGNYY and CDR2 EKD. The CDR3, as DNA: TGTGCCTGTGACCTCTTACTGGGGATGGCGCGAGATAAACTCATCTTT. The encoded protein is CACDLLLGMARDKLIF.

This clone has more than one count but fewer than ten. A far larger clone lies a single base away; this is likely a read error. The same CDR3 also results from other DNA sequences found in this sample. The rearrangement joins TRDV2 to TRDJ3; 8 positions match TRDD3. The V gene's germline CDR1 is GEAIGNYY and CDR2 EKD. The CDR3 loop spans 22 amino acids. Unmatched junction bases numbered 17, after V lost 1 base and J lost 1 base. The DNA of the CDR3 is TGTGCCTGTGACACTCTGACTGGGGGGTACGCCGCGGCATCCTGGGACACCCGACAGATGTTTTTC. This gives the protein CACDTLTGGYAAASWDTRQMFF.

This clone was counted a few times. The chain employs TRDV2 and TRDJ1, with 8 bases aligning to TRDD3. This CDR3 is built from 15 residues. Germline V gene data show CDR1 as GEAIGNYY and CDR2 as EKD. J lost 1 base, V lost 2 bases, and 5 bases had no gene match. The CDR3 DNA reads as TGTGCCTGTGACAGTGTGGGGGATTCCACCGATAAACTCATCTTT. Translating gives CACDSVGDSTDKLIF.

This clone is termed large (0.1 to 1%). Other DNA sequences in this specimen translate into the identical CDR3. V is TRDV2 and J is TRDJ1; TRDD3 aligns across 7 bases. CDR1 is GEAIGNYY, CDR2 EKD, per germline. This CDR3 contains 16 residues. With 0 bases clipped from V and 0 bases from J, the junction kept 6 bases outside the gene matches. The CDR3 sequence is CACDTVGEGDTDKLIF. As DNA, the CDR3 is TGTGCCTGTGACACCGTGGGGGAGGGGGACACCGATAAACTCATCTTT.

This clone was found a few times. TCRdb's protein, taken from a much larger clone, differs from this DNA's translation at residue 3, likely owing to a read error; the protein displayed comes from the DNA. For the CDR3, the DNA is TGTGCCGGTGACACCGTTGGAGATATAGGGGAGTCACTCATCTTT. Protein sequence: CAGDTVGDIGESLIF. V and J are TRDV2 and TRDJ1; possible D gene TRDD3, 5 bases. The CDR3 contains 15 residues. Germline V gives CDR1 GEAIGNYY, CDR2 EKD.